This TCR gamma chain was captured by sequencing in a study of Vδ1+ human thymocytes. Overall study findings and caveats: TRD repertoires were essentially private, unlike widely shared TRG clonotypes. Thymic TRG and TRD repertoires appeared highly polyclonal, with Gaussian CDR3 length distributions.

As to this clone: Its antigen is still unknown. This sample also contains other DNA sequences that code for the same CDR3.

The CDR3 has 13 amino acids. Looked up from germline, CDR1 is EGSTGY and CDR2 is YDSYTSSV. The V segment lost 2 bases and the J segment 4 bases; nucleotides outside the gene matches: 5. Sequences come from RNA converted to cDNA by reverse transcription. The CDR3 regions were amplified by multiplex PCR from V-gene primers to a constant-region primer. TCRdb re-analyzed the multiplex PCR reads via CATT. Among over 25,000 gamma-chain clones, 20% to 25% were seen once, and the ten largest hold less than 2%. Sequencing was performed on Vdelta1+ gamma-delta thymocytes from the thymus. Subset reported: FACS-sorted CD3+ TCRalphabeta- TCRVdelta1+ TCRVdelta2- thymocytes. The sequence was collected from a boy less than two years old who had congenital heart surgery. The chain joins TRGV4 to TRGJ1 or TRGJ2. The DNA for the CDR3 is TGTGCCACCTGGGATGTCCCCTATTATAAGAAACTCTTT. This gives the protein CATWDVPYYKKLF.